Presented here are 15 T cell receptor beta chains from one specimen sequenced in a study of cytomegalovirus exposure and HLA in healthy donors. This PCR relied on a set of 60 Vbeta primers and 13 Jbeta primers. Profiling relied on immunoSEQ multiplex PCR, and the TCRdb table lists in-frame clones only, not all of them. In the table there are about 100,000 clones, less than 80% of which are singletons. The specimen sequenced was PBMCs. The receptors derive from a man aged 25-40 years in good health and CMV-seropositive.

J is TRBJ2-1 and V is TRBV7-2, with 8 bases matching TRBD2. The CDR3 consists of 15 residues. Unmatched junction bases numbered 11, after V lost 6 bases and J lost 7 bases. Germline-derived CDR1 and CDR2 are SGHTA and FQGNSA. Here the CDR3 reads CASRFSGTARNEQFF. CDR3 in DNA: TGTGCCAGCAGATTTAGCGGGACCGCTAGAAATGAGCAGTTCTTC.

This clone turned up a few times. The rearrangement uses TRBV19 and TRBJ1-5; D remains ambiguous. V gave up 4 bases and J gave up 5 bases, with 15 bases separating them. Germline CDR1 reads LNHDA; CDR2 reads SQIVND (reference sequence). The CDR3 totals 15 residues. The CDR3 coding sequence is TGTGCCAGTAGTACTGCCTGGGCGGGAGATCAGCCCCAGCATTTT. As protein: CASSTAWAGDQPQHF.

The V and J genes are TRBV9 and TRBJ2-5, with D possibly matching TRBD2 (7 bases). The CDR3 extends over 16 amino acids. Trimming pared 0 bases from V and 1 base from J, leaving 13 bases between. CDR1 is SGDLS, CDR2 YYNGEE, per germline. The CDR3 bases are TGTGCCAGCAGCGTAGGGGGCGGGGGCCTCCAAGAGACCCAGTACTTC. Its translation: CASSVGGGGLQETQYF.

The rearrangement uses TRBV15 and TRBJ2-7, with TRBD1 identical over 7 bases. The CDR3 covers 14 residues. Trimming cost V 6 bases and J 5 bases; bases outside gene matches: 10. Germline lookup yields CDR1 LNHNV and CDR2 YYDKDF (reference sequence). The CDR3 DNA is TGTGCCACCAGACGAGGGGGCACGGTTGACGAGCAGTACTTC. This codes for CATRRGGTVDEQYF.

This clone occurred a few times. This chain joins TRBV5-6 and TRBJ2-2; possible D gene TRBD2, 6 bases. Germline V gives CDR1 SGHDT, CDR2 YYEEEE. This CDR3 contains 14 residues. Trimming left V 1 base short and J 5 bases short, with 9 bases between. As DNA, the CDR3 is TGTGCCAGCAGCTTGTATGCGGGAACCGGGGAGCTGTTTTTT. Amino acid sequence: CASSLYAGTGELFF.

The genes are TRBV4-1 and TRBJ2-5; 8 bases are shared with TRBD2. V shed 3 bases, J shed 5 bases, and the junction held 11 bases outside the gene matches. The CDR3 length is 16 residues. Germline values: CDR1 MGHRA, CDR2 YSYEKL. The CDR3 here is CASSQAPGGAWETQYF. The CDR3 nucleotides are TGCGCCAGCAGCCAGGCGCCCGGGGGGGCCTGGGAGACCCAGTACTTC.

J is TRBJ2-1 and V is TRBV4-2, with 12 bases aligning to TRBD2. The length of the CDR3 is 15 residues. V lost 8 bases, J lost 7 bases, and 9 bases stayed unmatched. CDR1 is LGHNA, CDR2 YNFKEQ, per germline. For the CDR3, the DNA is TGTGCCAGCCGCTCGACTAGCGGGGGCGGGAATGAGCAGTTCTTC. This codes for CASRSTSGGGNEQFF.

The rearrangement joins TRBV4-1 to TRBJ2-3; 10 bases map to TRBD2. Trimming removed 2 bases from V and 3 bases from J; junction bases left unmatched: 14. Germline lookup yields CDR1 MGHRA and CDR2 YSYEKL. The CDR3 has 19 amino acids. The CDR3 DNA reads TGCGCCAGCAGCCAACCCCCGATGATAGCGGGGGGCAGTACAGATACGCAGTATTTT. Encoded protein: CASSQPPMIAGGSTDTQYF.

This clone showed up just a few times. V gene TRBV4-1 combines with J gene TRBJ1-3; TRBD1 agrees at 7 bases. The germline CDR1 and CDR2 sequences are MGHRA and YSYEKL. The trim removed 4 bases at V and 4 bases at J, leaving 7 bases unmatched. The CDR3 length is 15 residues. The CDR3 protein is CASSRLTGWGNTIYF. Here the CDR3 DNA reads TGCGCCAGCAGCCGCCTGACAGGGTGGGGAAACACCATATATTTT.

The chain has TRBV29-1 and TRBJ2-1; the D gene is possibly TRBD2 (5 bases). Trimming removed 6 bases at V and 1 base at J, with 7 bases between. The CDR3 extends over 12 amino acids. CDR1 SQVTM and CDR2 ANQGSEA come from the germline V gene. The CDR3 region is CSVGESYNEQFF. In nucleotides, the CDR3 is TGCAGCGTCGGGGAGTCCTACAATGAGCAGTTCTTC.

The chain has TRBV11-3 and TRBJ2-5, with 15 bases matching TRBD2. The CDR3 runs 17 residues. Unmatched junction bases numbered 4, after V lost 5 bases and J lost 0 bases. Germline V gene lookup returns CDR1 SGHNT and CDR2 YENEEA. CDR3 loop: CASSRGLAGGDQETQYF. In DNA form, the CDR3 reads TGTGCCAGCAGCCGGGGACTAGCGGGGGGAGACCAAGAGACCCAGTACTTC.

This clone has just a few counts. J is TRBJ1-2 and V is TRBV5-1, with D perhaps matching TRBD1 (5 bases). Trimming took off 6 bases at V and 8 bases at J, with 17 bases between the two ends. Germline V CDR1 and CDR2: SGHRS, YFSETQ. The length of the CDR3 is 13 residues. CDR3 sequence: CASKNQGGEGYTF. CDR3 nucleotides: TGCGCCAGCAAGAATCAGGGAGGTGAGGGCTACACCTTC.

The chain couples TRBV6-1 to TRBJ1-2, with D maybe TRBD1 (5 bases). The CDR3 runs 14 residues. Trimming shortened V by 3 bases and J by 8 bases, and 16 bases separated the two germline ends. In germline, CDR1 is MNHNS, CDR2 SASEGT. The CDR3 is CASSEGGPETGYTF. Written as DNA, the CDR3 is TGTGCCAGCAGTGAGGGGGGTCCCGAAACCGGCTACACCTTC.

This clone was counted only a few times. The V gene is TRBV5-4, the J gene TRBJ2-5; TRBD2 is a possible D gene (6 bases). The V gene lost 1 base and the J gene lost 5 bases, with 18 bases spanning the gap. Per germline, CDR1 SGHNT and CDR2 YYREEE (reference sequence). There are 16 residues in the CDR3. This CDR3 reads CASSLTSMARDETQYF. As DNA, the CDR3 is TGTGCCAGCAGCTTGACTAGCATGGCCCGGGATGAGACCCAGTACTTC.

The chain is built from TRBV5-1 and TRBJ2-2; D is perhaps TRBD1 (5 bases). This CDR3 is built from 14 residues. The V end lost 9 bases, the J end lost 4 bases, and 16 bases lay between the germline ends. CDR1 and CDR2 from the germline V gene are SGHRS and YFSETQ. CDR3 loop: CATQRQISTGELFF. In DNA, the CDR3 is TGCGCCACCCAAAGACAGATATCCACCGGGGAGCTGTTTTTT.